This TCR beta chain was observed in a study of cytomegalovirus exposure and HLA in healthy donors (dated by TCRdb to between 2016 and 2019). Background for the entire study: According to a later analysis, one platform produced both the roughly 130 validation repertoires and the approximately 670 repertoires of the first cohort. The study aimed to test whether cataloging public T cell receptors could reveal signatures of past pathogen exposure. Besides the first cohort of around 700 subjects, a separate validation cohort made up of around 120 different subjects was used. To predict cytomegalovirus infection status, the study combined high-throughput TCR immunosequencing, statistical association of individual TCRs with disease status, and machine learning. The research as a whole found: Cytomegalovirus status was reported to be diagnosed by the classifier with high specificity and sensitivity in both the original and validation cohorts. A later analysis found that TCRs clustered in the first cohort also tended to co-occur in the 100 to 150 validation repertoires, with 90% to 95% of cluster scores above 0. A later analysis had no HLA typing for the validation cohort, so co-occurrence there was scored across all 110 or so repertoires. The authors suggested that the approach could potentially be extended to other disease states and immunological phenotypes. The study gave a list of under 200 TCR beta chains associated with cytomegalovirus. Most TCR sequences were seen in very few donors, while some public TCRs were found in many individuals. A few of the identified cytomegalovirus-associated TCR beta chains were confirmed in vitro to be specific for cytomegalovirus antigens.

Libraries were prepared through the immunoSEQ multiplex PCR assay. On the authors' methods: A statistical classification framework was developed to diagnose cytomegalovirus status using the catalog of TCR beta chain sequences. TCRdb's version of the immuneACCESS table is confined to in-frame rearrangements and falls short of the full clone set. An unresolved V gene accounts for under half of the shortfall where checked; the remainder is of unknown origin. The V and J calls and clone size were taken over from that table, and D and trimming were inferred from the DNA. Counted in this sample were 150,000 to 200,000 clones; roughly nine tenths of them appeared once. 3% to 3.5% of the sample is in the top ten clones. V is cut back by 4 bases and J by 9 bases, with 11 bases in the junction unmatched. The CDR3 starts with the cysteine, ends with the phenylalanine, and has 17 residues. Only the CDR3 region is kept as DNA, spanning 51 bases read in frame from base 1. In the germline V gene, CDR1 corresponds to SGHTA and CDR2 to FQGTGA.

In regard to this clone: Its antigen is currently not known. No clone much larger than this one lies a single base away; base qualities are absent.

The donors belonged to the validation cohort of over a hundred subjects, which was separate from the 666-subject first cohort. The clonotype comes from a woman between 18 and 29 years old in good health and CMV-seropositive. The sequenced sample was PBMCs. The V and J genes are TRBV7-3 and TRBJ2-1; TRBD2 agrees with 14 junctional bases. Here is the DNA: TGTGCCAGCAGCTCTTCGCCGGGACTAGCGGGAGTGGGTGAGCAGTTCTTC. This is translated as CASSSSPGLAGVGEQFF.